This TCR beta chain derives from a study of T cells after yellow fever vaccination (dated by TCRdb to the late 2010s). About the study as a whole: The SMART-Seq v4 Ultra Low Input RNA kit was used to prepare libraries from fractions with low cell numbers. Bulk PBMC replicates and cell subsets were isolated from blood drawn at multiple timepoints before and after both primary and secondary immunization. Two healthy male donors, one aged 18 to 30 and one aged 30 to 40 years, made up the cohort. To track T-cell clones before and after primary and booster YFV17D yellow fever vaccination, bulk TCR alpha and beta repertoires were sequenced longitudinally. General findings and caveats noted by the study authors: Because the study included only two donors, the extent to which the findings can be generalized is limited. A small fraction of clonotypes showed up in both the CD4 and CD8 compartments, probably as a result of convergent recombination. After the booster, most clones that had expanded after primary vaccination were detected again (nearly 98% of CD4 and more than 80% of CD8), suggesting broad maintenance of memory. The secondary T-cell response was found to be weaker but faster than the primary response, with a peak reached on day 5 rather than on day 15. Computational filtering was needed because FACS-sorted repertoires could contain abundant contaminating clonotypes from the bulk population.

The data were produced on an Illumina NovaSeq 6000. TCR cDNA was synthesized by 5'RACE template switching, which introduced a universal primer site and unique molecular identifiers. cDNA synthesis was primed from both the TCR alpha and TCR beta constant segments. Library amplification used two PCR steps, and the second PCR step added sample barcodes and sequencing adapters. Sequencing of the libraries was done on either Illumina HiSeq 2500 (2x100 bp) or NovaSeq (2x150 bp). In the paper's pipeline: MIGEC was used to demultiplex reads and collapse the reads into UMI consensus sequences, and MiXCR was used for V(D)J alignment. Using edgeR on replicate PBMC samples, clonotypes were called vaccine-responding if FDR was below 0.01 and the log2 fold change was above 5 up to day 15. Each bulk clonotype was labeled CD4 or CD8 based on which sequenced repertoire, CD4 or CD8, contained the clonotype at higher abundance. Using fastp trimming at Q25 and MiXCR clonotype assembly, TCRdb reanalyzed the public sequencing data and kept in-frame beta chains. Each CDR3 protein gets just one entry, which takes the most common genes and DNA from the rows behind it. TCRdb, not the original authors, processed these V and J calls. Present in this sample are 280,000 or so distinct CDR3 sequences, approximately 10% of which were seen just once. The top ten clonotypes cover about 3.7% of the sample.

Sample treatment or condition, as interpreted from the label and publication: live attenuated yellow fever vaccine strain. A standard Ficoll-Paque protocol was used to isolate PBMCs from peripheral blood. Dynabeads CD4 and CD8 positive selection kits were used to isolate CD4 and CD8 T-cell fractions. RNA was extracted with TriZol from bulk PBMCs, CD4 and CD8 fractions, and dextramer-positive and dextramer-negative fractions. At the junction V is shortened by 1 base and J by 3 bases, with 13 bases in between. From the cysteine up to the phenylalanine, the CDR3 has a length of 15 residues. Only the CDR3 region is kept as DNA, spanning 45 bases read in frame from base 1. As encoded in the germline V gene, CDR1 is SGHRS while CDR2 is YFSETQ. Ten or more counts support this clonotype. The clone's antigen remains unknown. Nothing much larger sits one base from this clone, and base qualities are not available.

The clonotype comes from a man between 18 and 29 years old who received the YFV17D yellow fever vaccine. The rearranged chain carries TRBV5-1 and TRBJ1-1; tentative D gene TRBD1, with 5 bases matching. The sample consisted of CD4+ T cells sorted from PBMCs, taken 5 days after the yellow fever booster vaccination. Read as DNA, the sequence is TGCGCCAGCAGCTTGTCTTACGGGGCGGACACTGAAGCTTTCTTT. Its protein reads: CASSLSYGADTEAFF.